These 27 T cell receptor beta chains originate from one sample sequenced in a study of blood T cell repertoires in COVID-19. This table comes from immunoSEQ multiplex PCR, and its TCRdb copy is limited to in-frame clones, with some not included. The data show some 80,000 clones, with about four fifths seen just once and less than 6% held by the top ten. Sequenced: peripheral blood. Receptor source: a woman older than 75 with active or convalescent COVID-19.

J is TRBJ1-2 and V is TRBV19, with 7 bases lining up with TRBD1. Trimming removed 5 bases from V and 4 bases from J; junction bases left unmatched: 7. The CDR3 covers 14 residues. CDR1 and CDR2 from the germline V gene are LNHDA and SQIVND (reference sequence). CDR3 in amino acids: CASSSDRVTYGYTF. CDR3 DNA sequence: TGTGCCAGTAGTTCTGACAGGGTGACCTATGGCTACACCTTC.

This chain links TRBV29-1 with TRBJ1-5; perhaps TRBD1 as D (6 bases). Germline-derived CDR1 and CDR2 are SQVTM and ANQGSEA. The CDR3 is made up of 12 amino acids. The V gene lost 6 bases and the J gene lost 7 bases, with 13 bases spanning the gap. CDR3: CSVGGFEQPQHF. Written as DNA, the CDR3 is TGCAGCGTAGGGGGATTCGAACAGCCCCAGCATTTT. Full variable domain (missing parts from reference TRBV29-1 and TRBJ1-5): SAVISQKPSRDICQRGTSLTIQCQVDSQVTMMFWYRQQPGQSLTLIATANQGSEATYESGFVIDKFPISRPNLTFSTLTVSNMSPEDSSIYLCSVGGFEQPQHFGDGTRLSIL.

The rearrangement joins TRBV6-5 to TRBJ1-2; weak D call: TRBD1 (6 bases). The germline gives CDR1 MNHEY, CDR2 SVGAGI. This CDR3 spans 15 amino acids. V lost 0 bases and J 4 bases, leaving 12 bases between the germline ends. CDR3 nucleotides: TGTGCCAGCAGTTACTCGAAGGGGGGGTCCTATGGCTACACCTTC. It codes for CASSYSKGGSYGYTF.

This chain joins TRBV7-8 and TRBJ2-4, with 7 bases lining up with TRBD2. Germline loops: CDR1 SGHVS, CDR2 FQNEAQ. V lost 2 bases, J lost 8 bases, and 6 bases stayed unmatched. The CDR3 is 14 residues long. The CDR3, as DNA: TGTGCCAGCAGCTTAATTTGGGGGGGAGACATTCAGTACTTC. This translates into CASSLIWGGDIQYF.

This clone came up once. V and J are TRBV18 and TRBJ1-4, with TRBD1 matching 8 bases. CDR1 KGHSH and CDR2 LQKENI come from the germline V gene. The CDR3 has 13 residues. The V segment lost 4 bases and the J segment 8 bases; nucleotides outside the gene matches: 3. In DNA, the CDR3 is TGTGCCAGCTCACGGGGACAGGAAGAAAAACTGTTTTTT. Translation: CASSRGQEEKLFF.

The DNA of the CDR3 is TGTGCCAGCAGCTTGGCAGGGGGCTCTGGAAACACCATATATTTT. It encodes CASSLAGGSGNTIYF. This chain connects TRBV7-9 to TRBJ1-3, with TRBD1 identical over 7 bases. The length of the CDR3 is 15 residues. The V gene end was trimmed by 3 bases and the J gene end by 0 bases; junction bases not matched to a gene: 2. The germline V gene encodes CDR1 SEHNR and CDR2 FQNEAQ (reference sequence).

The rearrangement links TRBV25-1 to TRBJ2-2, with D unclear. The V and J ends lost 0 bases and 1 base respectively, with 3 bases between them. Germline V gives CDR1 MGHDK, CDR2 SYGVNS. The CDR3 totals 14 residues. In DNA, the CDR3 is TGTGCCAGCAGTGAATACTGGAACACCGGGGAGCTGTTTTTT. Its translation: CASSEYWNTGELFF.

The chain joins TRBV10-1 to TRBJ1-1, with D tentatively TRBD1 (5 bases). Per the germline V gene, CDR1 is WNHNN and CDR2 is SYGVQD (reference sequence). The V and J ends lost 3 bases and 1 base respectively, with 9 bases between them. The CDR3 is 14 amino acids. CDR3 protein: CASSDHRPNTEAFF. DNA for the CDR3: TGCGCCAGCAGTGACCACAGGCCGAACACTGAAGCTTTCTTT.

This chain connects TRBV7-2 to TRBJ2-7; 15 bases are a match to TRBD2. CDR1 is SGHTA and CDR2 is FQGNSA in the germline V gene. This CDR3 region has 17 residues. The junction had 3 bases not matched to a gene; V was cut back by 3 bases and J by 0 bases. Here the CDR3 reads CASSFSGLAGGSYEQYF. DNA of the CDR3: TGTGCCAGCAGCTTTTCGGGACTAGCGGGGGGCTCCTACGAGCAGTACTTC. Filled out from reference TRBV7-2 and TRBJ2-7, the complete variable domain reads GAGVSQSPSNKVTEKGKDVELRCDPISGHTALYWYRQSLGQGLEFLIYFQGNSAPDKSGLPSDRFSAERTGGSVSTLTIQRTQQEDSAVYLCASSFSGLAGGSYEQYFGPGTRLTVT.

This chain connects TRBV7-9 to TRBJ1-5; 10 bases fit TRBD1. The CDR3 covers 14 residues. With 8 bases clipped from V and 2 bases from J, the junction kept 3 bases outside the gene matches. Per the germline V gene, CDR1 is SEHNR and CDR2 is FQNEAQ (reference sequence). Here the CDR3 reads CASAGTGGNQPQHF. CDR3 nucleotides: TGTGCCAGCGCCGGGACAGGGGGCAATCAGCCCCAGCATTTT.

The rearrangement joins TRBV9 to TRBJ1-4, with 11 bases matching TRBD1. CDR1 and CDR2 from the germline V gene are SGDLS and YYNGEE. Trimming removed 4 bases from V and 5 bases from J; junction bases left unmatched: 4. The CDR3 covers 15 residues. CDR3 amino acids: CASSLRDRGNEKLFF. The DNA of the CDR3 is TGTGCCAGCAGCCTCCGGGACAGGGGGAATGAAAAACTGTTTTTT.

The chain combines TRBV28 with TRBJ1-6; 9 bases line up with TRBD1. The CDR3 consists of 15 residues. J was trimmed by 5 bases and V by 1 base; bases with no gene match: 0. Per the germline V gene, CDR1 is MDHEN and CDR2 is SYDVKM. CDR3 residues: CASSLYRGHNSPLHF. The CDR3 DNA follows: TGTGCCAGCAGTTTATACAGGGGGCATAATTCACCCCTCCACTTT.

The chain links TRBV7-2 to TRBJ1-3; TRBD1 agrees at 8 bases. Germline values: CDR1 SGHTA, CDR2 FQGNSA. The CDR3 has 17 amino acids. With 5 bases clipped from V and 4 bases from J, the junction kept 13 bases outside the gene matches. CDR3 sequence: CASSTHTGGSGGNTIYF. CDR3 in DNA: TGTGCCAGCAGCACACATACAGGGGGATCGGGAGGAAACACCATATATTTT.

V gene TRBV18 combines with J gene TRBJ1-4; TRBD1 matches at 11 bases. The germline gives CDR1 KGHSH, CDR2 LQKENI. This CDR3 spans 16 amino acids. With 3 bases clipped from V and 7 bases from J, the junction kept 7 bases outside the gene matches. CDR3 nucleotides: TGTGCCAGCTCACCCCCGGACAGGGGGCGAAGTGAAAAACTGTTTTTT. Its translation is CASSPPDRGRSEKLFF.

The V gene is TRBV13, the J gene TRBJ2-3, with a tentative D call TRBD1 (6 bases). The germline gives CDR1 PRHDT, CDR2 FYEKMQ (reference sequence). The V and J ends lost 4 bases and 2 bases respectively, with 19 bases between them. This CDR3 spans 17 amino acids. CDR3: CASSSLSMRGNTDTQYF. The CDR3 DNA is TGTGCCAGCAGCTCCCTGAGTATGAGGGGGAACACAGATACGCAGTATTTT.

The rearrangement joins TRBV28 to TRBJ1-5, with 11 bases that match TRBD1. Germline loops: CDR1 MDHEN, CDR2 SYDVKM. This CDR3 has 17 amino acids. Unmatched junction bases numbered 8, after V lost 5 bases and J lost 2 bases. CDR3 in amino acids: CASSAGTGGGGNQPQHF. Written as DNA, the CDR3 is TGTGCCAGCAGTGCCGGGACAGGGGGAGGGGGCAATCAGCCCCAGCATTTT.

The CDR3 DNA sequence: TGTGCCAGCAGTTGGCTGGCGGTTAGCACAGATACGCAGTATTTT. Protein sequence: CASSWLAVSTDTQYF. V usage is TRBV27 and J usage is TRBJ2-3; no clear D gene. Germline V gene sequence: CDR1 MNHEY, CDR2 SMNVEV (reference sequence). The V end lost 4 bases, the J end lost 0 bases, and 11 bases lay between the germline ends. The CDR3 extends over 15 amino acids.

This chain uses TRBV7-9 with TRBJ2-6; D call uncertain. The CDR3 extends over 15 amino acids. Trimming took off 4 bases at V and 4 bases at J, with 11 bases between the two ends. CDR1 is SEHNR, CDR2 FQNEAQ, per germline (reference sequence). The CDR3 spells CASSYPKTGANVLTF. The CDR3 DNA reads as TGTGCCAGCAGCTACCCAAAAACAGGGGCCAACGTCCTGACTTTC.

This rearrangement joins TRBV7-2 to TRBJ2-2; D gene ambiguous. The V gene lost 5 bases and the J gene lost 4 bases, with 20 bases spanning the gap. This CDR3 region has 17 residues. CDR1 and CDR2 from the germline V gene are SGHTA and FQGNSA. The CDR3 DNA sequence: TGTGCCAGCAGCCTTCACCCAACGGGTGTGGTCACCGGGGAGCTGTTTTTT. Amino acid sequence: CASSLHPTGVVTGELFF.

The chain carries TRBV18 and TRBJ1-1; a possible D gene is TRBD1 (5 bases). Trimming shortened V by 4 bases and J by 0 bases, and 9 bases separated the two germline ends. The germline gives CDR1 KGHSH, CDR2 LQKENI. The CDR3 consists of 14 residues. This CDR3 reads CASSRGGMNTEAFF. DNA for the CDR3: TGTGCCAGCTCACGGGGCGGCATGAACACTGAAGCTTTCTTT.

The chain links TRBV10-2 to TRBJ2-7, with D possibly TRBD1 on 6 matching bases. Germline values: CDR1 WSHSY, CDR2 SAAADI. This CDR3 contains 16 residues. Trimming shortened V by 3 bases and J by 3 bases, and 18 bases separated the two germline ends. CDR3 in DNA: TGCGCCAGCAGTGATCGATGGACAGTGAGAAACTACGAGCAGTACTTC. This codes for CASSDRWTVRNYEQYF.

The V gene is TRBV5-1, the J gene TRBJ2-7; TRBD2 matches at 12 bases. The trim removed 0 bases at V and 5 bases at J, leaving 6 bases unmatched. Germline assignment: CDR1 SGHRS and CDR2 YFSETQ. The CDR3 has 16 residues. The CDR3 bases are TGCGCCAGCAGCTTGGGTCTAGCGGGAGGGCCGGACGAGCAGTACTTC. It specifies CASSLGLAGGPDEQYF.

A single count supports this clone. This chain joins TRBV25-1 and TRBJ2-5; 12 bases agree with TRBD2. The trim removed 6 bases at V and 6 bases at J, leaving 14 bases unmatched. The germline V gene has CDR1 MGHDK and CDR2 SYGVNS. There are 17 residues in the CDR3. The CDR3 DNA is TGTGCCAGCAGAGGGCCTAGCGGGAGGGCCAGTCTACAGACCCAGTACTTC. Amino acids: CASRGPSGRASLQTQYF.

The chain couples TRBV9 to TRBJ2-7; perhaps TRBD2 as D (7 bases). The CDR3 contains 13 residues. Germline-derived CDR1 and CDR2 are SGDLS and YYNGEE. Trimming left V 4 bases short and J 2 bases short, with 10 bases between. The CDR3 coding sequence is TGTGCCAGCAGCACAGGGACTACCTACGAGCAGTACTTC. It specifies CASSTGTTYEQYF.

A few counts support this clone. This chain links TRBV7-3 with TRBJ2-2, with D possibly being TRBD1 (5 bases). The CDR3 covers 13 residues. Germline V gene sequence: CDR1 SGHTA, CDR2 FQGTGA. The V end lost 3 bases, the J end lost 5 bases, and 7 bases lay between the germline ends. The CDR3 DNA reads TGTGCCAGCAGCTTTAGACAGACCGGGGAGCTGTTTTTT. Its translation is CASSFRQTGELFF.

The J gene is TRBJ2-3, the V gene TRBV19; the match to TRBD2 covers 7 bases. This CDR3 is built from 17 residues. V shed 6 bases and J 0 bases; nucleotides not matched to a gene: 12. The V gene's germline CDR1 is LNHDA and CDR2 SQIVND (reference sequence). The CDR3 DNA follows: TGTGCCAGTAGCGAGGGACTACAACCCAAAAGCACAGATACGCAGTATTTT. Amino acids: CASSEGLQPKSTDTQYF.

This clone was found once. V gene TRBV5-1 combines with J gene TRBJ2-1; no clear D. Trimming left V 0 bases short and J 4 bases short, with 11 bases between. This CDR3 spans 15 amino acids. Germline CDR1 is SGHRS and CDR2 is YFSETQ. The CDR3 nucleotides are TGCGCCAGCAGCTTGGAGTTGGCCCAATACAATGAGCAGTTCTTC. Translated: CASSLELAQYNEQFF.